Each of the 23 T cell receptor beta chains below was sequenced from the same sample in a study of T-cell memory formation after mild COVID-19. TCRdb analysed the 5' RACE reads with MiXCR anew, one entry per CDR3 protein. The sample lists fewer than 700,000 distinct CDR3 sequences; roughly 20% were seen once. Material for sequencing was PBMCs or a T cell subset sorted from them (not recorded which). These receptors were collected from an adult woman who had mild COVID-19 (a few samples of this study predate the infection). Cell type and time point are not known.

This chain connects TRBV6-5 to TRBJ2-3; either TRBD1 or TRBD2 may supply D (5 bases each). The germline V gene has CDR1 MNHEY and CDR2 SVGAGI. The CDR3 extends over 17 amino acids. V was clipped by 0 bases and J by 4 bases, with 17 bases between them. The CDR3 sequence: CASSYSSWGTSPDTQYF. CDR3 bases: TGTGCCAGCAGTTACTCGAGCTGGGGGACGTCGCCAGATACGCAGTATTTT.

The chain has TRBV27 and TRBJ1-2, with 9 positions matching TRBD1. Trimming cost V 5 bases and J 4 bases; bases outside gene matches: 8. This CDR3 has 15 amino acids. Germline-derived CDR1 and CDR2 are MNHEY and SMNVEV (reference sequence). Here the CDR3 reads CASSATGGAGYGYTF. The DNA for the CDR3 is TGTGCCAGCAGTGCCACAGGGGGCGCGGGCTATGGCTACACCTTC.

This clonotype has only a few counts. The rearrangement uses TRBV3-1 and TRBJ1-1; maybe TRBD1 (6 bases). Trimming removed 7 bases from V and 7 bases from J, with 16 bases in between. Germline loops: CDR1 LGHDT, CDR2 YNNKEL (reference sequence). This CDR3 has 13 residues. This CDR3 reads CASTQTGPNEAFF. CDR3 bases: TGTGCCAGCACCCAGACAGGACCTAATGAAGCTTTCTTT.

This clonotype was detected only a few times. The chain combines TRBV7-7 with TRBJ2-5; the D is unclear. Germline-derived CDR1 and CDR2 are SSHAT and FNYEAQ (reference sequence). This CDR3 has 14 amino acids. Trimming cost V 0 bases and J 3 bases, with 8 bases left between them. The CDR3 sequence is CASSLANFEETQYF. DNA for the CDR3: TGTGCCAGCAGCTTAGCGAATTTCGAAGAGACCCAGTACTTC.

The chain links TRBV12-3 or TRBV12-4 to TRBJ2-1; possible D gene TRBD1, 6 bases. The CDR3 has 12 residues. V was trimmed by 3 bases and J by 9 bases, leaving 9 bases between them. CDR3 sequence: CASSFSRGEQFF. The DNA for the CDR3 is TGTGCCAGCAGTTTTAGCAGGGGTGAGCAGTTCTTC.

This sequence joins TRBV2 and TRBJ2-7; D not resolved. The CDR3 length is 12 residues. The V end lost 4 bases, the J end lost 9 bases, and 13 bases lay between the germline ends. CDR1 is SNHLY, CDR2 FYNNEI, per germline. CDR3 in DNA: TGTGCCAGCAGTGGAGGCTTGGGCTGGCAGTACTTC. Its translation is CASSGGLGWQYF.

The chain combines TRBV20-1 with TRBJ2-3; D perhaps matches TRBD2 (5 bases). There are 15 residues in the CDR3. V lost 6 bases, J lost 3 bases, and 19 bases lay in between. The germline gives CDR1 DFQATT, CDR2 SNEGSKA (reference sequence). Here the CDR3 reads CSASVVSGTTDTQYF. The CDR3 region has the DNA TGCAGTGCGTCCGTTGTGAGCGGTACGACAGATACGCAGTATTTT.

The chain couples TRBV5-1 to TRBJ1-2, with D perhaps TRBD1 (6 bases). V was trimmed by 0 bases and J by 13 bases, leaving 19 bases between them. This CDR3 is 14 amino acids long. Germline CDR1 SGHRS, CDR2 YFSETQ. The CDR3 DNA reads TGCGCCAGCAGCTTGGATGGACAGTCCACCCTTCCCACCTTC. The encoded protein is CASSLDGQSTLPTF.

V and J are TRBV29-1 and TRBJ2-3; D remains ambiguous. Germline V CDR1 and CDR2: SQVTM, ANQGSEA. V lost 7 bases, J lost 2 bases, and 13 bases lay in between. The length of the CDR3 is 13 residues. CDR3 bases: TGCAGCGCCGCGTATGGGCCCACAGATACGCAGTATTTT. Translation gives CSAAYGPTDTQYF.

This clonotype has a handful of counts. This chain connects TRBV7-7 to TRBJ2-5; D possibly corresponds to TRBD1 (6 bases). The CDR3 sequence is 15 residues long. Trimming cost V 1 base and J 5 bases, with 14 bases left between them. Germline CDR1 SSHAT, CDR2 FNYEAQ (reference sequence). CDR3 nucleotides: TGTGCCAGCAGCTTAGATTCAGGGACACGGGAGACCCAGTACTTC. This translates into CASSLDSGTRETQYF.

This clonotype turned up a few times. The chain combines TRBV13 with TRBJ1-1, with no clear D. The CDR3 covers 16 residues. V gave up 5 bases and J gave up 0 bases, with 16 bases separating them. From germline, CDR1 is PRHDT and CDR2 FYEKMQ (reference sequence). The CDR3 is CASSPQGRQLNTEAFF. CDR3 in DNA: TGTGCCAGCAGCCCCCAAGGTCGGCAGCTGAACACTGAAGCTTTCTTT.

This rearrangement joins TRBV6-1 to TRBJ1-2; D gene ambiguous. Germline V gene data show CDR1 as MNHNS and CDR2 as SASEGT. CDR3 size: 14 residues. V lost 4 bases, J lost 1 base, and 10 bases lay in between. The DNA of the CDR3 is TGTGCCAGCAGTGGTTGGGCCAGTAACTATGGCTACACCTTC. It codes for CASSGWASNYGYTF.

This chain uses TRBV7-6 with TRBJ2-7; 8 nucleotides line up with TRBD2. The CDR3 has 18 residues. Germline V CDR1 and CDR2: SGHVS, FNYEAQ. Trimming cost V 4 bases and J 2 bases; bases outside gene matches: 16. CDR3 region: CASSSTTGREGPAYEQYF. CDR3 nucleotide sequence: TGTGCCAGCAGCTCCACGACGGGACGGGAGGGGCCCGCCTACGAGCAGTACTTC.

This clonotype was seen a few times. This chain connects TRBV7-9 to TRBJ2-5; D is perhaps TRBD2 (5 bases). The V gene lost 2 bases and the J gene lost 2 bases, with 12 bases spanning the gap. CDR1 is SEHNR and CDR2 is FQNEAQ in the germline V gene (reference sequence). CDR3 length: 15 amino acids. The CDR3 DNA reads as TGTGCCAGCAGCTTATGGATACGGACTCAAGAGACCCAGTACTTC. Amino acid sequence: CASSLWIRTQETQYF.

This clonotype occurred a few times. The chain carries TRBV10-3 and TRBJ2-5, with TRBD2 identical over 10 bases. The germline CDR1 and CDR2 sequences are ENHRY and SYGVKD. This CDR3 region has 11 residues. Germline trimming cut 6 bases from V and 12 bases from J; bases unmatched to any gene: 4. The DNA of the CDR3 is TGTGCCATCAGCGCCGGGACTAGCGAGTACTTC. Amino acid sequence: CAISAGTSEYF.

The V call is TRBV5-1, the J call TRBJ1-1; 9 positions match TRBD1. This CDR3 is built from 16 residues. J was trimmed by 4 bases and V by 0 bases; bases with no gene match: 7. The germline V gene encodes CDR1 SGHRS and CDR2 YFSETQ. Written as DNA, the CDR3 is TGCGCCAGCAGCTTGGAACAGGGGGCGTTAGGCACTGAAGCTTTCTTT. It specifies CASSLEQGALGTEAFF.

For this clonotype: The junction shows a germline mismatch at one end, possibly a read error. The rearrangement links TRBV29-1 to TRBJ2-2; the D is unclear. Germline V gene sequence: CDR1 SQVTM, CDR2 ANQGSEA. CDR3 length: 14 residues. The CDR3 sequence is CSVGKTTNTGQLFF. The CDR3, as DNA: TGCAGCGTTGGCAAGACAACGAACACCGGGCAGCTGTTTTTT.

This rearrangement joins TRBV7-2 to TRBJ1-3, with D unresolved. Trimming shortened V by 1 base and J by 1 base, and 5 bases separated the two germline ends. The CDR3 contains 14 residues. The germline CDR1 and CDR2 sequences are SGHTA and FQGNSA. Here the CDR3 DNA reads TGTGCCAGCAGCTTAGATGGGTCTGGAAACACCATATATTTT. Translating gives CASSLDGSGNTIYF.

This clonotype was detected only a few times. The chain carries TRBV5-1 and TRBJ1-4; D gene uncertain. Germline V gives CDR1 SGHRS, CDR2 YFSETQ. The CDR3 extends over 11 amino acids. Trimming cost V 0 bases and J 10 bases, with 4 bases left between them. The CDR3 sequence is CASSLGRKLFF. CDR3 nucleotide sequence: TGCGCCAGCAGCTTGGGGAGAAAACTGTTTTTT.

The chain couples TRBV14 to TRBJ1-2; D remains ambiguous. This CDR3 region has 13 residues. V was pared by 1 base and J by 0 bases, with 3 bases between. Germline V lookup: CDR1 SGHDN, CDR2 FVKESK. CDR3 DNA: TGTGCCAGCAGCCAAGTCACTAACTATGGCTACACCTTC. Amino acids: CASSQVTNYGYTF.

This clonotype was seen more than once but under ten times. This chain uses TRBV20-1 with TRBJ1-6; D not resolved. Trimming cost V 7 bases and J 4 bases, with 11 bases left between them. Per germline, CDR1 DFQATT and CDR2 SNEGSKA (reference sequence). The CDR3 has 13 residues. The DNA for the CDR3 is TGCAGTGAATCACGCGGGTATAATTCACCCCTCCACTTT. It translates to CSESRGYNSPLHF.

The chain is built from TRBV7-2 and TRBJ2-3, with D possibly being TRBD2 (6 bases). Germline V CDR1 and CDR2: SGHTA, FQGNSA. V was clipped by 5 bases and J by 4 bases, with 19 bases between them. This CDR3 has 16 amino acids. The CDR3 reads CASSPNGGALADTQYF. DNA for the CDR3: TGTGCCAGCAGCCCAAACGGAGGGGCCCTGGCAGATACGCAGTATTTT.

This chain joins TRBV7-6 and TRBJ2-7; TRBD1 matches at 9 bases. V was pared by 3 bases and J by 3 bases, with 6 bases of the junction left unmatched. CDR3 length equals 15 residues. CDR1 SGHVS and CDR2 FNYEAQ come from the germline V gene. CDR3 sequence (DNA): TGTGCCAGCAGCTTGGGACAGGGAAACTTCTACGAGCAGTACTTC. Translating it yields CASSLGQGNFYEQYF.